A selection of T cell receptor beta chains follows, all from one sample in a study of blood T cell repertoires in COVID-19. TCRdb's table, derived via immunoSEQ multiplex PCR, lists solely in-frame clones and lacks some. There are over 200,000 clones in the sample; around nine tenths occur only once, and about 10% lies in the top ten. What was sequenced was PBMCs or T cells enriched from blood (not recorded which). Receptor source: a man younger than 40 who had recovered from COVID-19. The CDR3 runs from the conserved cysteine through the conserved F or W. A clone size is listed for some rows: how often the clone was seen (once, few, many), or a class if it is expanded.

abundance: NA
len: 14
v_gene: TRBV5-1
j_gene: TRBJ1-1
CDR3aa: CASSIRLQAEEAFF

abundance: NA
len: 17
v_gene: TRBV5-5
j_gene: TRBJ2-7
CDR3aa: CASSLGLGQGLQSEQYF

abundance: NA
len: 13
v_gene: TRBV11-2
j_gene: TRBJ2-3
CDR3aa: CASSSSLLDAQYF

abundance: few
len: 12
v_gene: TRBV30
j_gene: TRBJ1-2
CDR3aa: CAWIRGGYGYTF

abundance: NA
len: 14
v_gene: TRBV2
j_gene: TRBJ2-3
CDR3aa: CASSEGGRVGTQYF

abundance: NA
len: 14
v_gene: TRBV2
j_gene: TRBJ2-7
CDR3aa: CALSGDRGVHEQYF

abundance: NA
len: 15
v_gene: TRBV28
j_gene: TRBJ1-4
CDR3aa: CASSLAALGTGALFF

abundance: few
len: 13
v_gene: TRBV11-2
j_gene: TRBJ1-1
CDR3aa: CASSRTGIPEAFF

abundance: NA
len: 14
v_gene: TRBV11-2
j_gene: TRBJ1-3
CDR3aa: CASSPGTGGNTIYF

abundance: NA
len: 13
v_gene: TRBV7-3
j_gene: TRBJ1-1
CDR3aa: CASSLWGGTEAFF

abundance: once
len: 17
v_gene: TRBV5-1
j_gene: TRBJ2-3
CDR3aa: CASSLLGPTSSTDTQYF

abundance: NA
len: 11
v_gene: TRBV5-4
j_gene: TRBJ2-1
CDR3aa: CASSYSNEQFF

abundance: NA
len: 14
v_gene: TRBV6-9
j_gene: TRBJ2-4
CDR3aa: CASSSGGDADIQYF

abundance: NA
len: 15
v_gene: TRBV7-8
j_gene: TRBJ1-1
CDR3aa: CASSHEGQGGTEAFF

abundance: NA
len: 15
v_gene: TRBV7-9
j_gene: TRBJ1-3
CDR3aa: CASSRQGTSGNTIYF

abundance: once
len: 15
v_gene: TRBV9
j_gene: TRBJ2-7
CDR3aa: CASSVEAGGASEQYF

abundance: once
len: 15
v_gene: TRBV5-8
j_gene: TRBJ1-5
CDR3aa: CASSLSSGYHQPQHF

abundance: NA
len: 15
v_gene: TRBV7-8
j_gene: TRBJ1-5
CDR3aa: CASSLMRQSNQPQHF

abundance: NA
len: 16
v_gene: TRBV27
j_gene: TRBJ1-5
CDR3aa: CASSRGGTGSNQPQHF

abundance: NA
len: 16
v_gene: TRBV5-1
j_gene: TRBJ1-1
CDR3aa: CASSLTGTGFALEAFF

abundance: few
len: 15
v_gene: TRBV5-1
j_gene: TRBJ2-1
CDR3aa: CASSRDWVSYNEQFF

abundance: few
len: 14
v_gene: TRBV19
j_gene: TRBJ2-7
CDR3aa: CASSIGEGSYEQYF

abundance: NA
len: 15
v_gene: TRBV10-3
j_gene: TRBJ2-1
CDR3aa: CAISEGQGAYNEQFF

abundance: NA
len: 15
v_gene: TRBV10-3
j_gene: TRBJ2-1
CDR3aa: CAISSAGAGYNEQFF

abundance: NA
len: 16
v_gene: TRBV5-5
j_gene: TRBJ1-1
CDR3aa: CASRNRRDIRNTEAFF

abundance: NA
len: 16
v_gene: TRBV6-5
j_gene: TRBJ1-6
CDR3aa: CASSSDRFGLRSPLHF

abundance: few
len: 18
v_gene: TRBV11-2
j_gene: TRBJ2-1
CDR3aa: CASSLPISSRRSYNEQFF

abundance: NA
len: 17
v_gene: TRBV7-9
j_gene: TRBJ2-3
CDR3aa: CASSPQGSGGSEDTQYF

abundance: NA
len: 12
v_gene: TRBV14
j_gene: TRBJ2-7
CDR3aa: CASSLGLWEQYF

abundance: NA
len: 16
v_gene: TRBV7-3
j_gene: TRBJ2-7
CDR3aa: CASSHSGGPNSYEQYF

abundance: NA
len: 17
v_gene: TRBV6-4
j_gene: TRBJ2-3
CDR3aa: CASSDHHSGLGTDTQYF

abundance: NA
len: 17
v_gene: TRBV21-1
j_gene: TRBJ1-2
CDR3aa: CASSKAVGGAEGKGYTF

abundance: NA
len: 14
v_gene: TRBV6-5
j_gene: TRBJ2-7
CDR3aa: CATSRAGSSYEQYF

abundance: NA
len: 15
v_gene: TRBV28
j_gene: TRBJ2-7
CDR3aa: CASSQAGEGSYEQYF

abundance: NA
len: 18
v_gene: TRBV11-2
j_gene: TRBJ1-6
CDR3aa: CASSMGQTFSSYNSPLHF

abundance: few
len: 15
v_gene: TRBV4-1
j_gene: TRBJ1-1
CDR3aa: CASSQPQGRVTEAFF

abundance: few
len: 12
v_gene: TRBV7-2
j_gene: TRBJ1-2
CDR3aa: CASSRGGWGYTF

abundance: NA
len: 16
v_gene: TRBV9
j_gene: TRBJ2-6
CDR3aa: CASSVPPSAGANVLTF

abundance: NA
len: 15
v_gene: TRBV7-3
j_gene: TRBJ1-6
CDR3aa: CASSKDRGGDSPLHF

abundance: NA
len: 13
v_gene: TRBV12-3/TRBV12-4
j_gene: TRBJ1-3
CDR3aa: CASSLLAGNTIYF

abundance: NA
len: 11
v_gene: TRBV10-3
j_gene: TRBJ2-7
CDR3aa: CAISGRGEQYF

abundance: NA
len: 17
v_gene: TRBV3-1/TRBV3-2
j_gene: TRBJ1-6
CDR3aa: CASSPGQGATLNSPLHF

abundance: few
len: 15
v_gene: TRBV4-2
j_gene: TRBJ2-3
CDR3aa: CASSQDTGITDTQYF

abundance: NA
len: 15
v_gene: TRBV28
j_gene: TRBJ2-1
CDR3aa: CASSLLRGMRGEQFF

abundance: NA
len: 15
v_gene: TRBV28
j_gene: TRBJ2-4
CDR3aa: CASSLAEPAKNIQYF

abundance: NA
len: 15
v_gene: TRBV11-2
j_gene: TRBJ2-7
CDR3aa: CASSLEGGFRAEQYF

abundance: NA
len: 14
v_gene: TRBV5-8
j_gene: TRBJ2-5
CDR3aa: CASSFTGLGRAQYF